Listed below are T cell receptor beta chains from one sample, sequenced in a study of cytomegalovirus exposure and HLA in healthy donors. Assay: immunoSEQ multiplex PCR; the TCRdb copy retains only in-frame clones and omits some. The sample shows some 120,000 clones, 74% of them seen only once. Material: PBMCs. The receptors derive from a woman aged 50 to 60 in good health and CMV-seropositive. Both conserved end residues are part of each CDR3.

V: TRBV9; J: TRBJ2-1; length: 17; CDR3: CASSVSGGGSGVDEQFF
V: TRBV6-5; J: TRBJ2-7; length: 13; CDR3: CASFPGTGAELHF
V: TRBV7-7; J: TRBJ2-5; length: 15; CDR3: CASSLEGRSQETQYF
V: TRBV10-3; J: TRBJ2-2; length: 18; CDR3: CAISVGTSGGSNTGELFF
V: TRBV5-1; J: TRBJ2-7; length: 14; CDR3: CASSSQTSSLEQYF
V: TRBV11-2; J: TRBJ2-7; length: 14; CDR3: CASSLGTSAYEQYF
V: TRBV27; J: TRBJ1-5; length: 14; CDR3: CASSTGGPFRPQHF
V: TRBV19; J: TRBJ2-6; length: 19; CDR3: CASSPSGFLSGSGANVLTF
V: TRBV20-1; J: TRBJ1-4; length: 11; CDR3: CSARTEEKLFF
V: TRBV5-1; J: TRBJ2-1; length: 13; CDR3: CASSFQGYDEQFF
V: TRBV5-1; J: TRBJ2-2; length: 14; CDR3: CASSLGGGAGELFF
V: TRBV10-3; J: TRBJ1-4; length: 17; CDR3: CAIGGQGRGSTNEKLFF
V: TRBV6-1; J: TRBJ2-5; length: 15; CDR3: CASNPFTRHRGTQYF
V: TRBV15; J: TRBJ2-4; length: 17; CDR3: CATSRPLTGVSKNIQYF
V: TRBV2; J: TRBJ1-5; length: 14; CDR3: CASSVQGSNQPQHF
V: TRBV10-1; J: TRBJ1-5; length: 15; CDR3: CASVPLIQVNQPQHF
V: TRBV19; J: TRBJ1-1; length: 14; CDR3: CASSMAGGNTEAFF
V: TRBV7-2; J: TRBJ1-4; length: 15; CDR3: CASSLMTGVNEKLFF
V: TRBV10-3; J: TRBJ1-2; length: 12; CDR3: CAINGGTYGYTF
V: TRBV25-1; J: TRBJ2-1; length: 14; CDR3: CASSPHPYAGEQFF
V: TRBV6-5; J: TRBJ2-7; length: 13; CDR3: CASTPGLAGEQYF
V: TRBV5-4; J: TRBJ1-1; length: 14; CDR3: CASSDRERNTEAFF
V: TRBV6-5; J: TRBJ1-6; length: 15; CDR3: CASSYYEQGNSPLHF
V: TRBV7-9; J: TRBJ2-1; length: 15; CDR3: CASSLTVPAGNEQFF
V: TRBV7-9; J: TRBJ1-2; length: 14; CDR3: CASSLQGSINGYTF
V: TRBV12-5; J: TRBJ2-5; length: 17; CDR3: CASAPYSGGAGRETQYF
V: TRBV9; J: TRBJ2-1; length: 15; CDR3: CASSVGDRDYNEQFF
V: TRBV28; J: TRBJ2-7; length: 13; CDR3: CASRGTSSYEQYF
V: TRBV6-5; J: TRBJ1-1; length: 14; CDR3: CASSWTPLNTEAFF
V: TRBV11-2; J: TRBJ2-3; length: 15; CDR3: CASSFQGADTDTQYF
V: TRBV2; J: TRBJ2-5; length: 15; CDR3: CASSEEAGGRETQYF
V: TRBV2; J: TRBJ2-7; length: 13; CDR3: CASRGQLSYEQYF
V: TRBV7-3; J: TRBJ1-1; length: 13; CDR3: CASRNSGNTEAFF
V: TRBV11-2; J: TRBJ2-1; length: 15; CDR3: CASSFGQGLYNEQFF
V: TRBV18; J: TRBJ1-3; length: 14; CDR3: CASLFADRGNTIYF
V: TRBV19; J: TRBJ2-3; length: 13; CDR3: CASSWQGADTQYF
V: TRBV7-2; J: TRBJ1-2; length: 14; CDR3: CASTLAGTGYGYTF
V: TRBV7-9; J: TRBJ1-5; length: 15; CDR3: CASSPAGTGGQPQHF
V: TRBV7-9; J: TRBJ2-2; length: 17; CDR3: CASSWGLAGVNTGELFF
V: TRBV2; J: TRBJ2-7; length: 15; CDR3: CASSDQGTITNEQYF
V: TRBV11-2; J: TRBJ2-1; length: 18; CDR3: CASRGAGRGPNGYNEQFF
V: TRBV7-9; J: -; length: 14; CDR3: CASSPAGDPYEQYF
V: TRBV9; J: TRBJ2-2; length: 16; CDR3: CASSIRTGVNTGELFF
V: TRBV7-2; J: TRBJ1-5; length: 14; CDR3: CASSPTGPNQPQHF
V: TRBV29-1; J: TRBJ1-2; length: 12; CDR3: CSVETGPYGYTF
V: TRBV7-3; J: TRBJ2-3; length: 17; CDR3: CASSPSPSGFNTDTQYF
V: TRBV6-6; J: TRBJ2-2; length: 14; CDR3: CASKAGSNTGELFF
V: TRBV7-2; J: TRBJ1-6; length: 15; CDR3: CASRFSTGQTSPLHF
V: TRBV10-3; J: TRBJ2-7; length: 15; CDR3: CAISERKATEYEQYF
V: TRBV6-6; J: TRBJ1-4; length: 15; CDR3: CASSYEEGLGEKLFF
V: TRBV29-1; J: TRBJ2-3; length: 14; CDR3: CSVRGGQSTDTQYF
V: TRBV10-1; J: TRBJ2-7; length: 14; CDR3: CASSKGSGSYEQYF
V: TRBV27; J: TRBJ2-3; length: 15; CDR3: CASRRAGGQRDTQYF